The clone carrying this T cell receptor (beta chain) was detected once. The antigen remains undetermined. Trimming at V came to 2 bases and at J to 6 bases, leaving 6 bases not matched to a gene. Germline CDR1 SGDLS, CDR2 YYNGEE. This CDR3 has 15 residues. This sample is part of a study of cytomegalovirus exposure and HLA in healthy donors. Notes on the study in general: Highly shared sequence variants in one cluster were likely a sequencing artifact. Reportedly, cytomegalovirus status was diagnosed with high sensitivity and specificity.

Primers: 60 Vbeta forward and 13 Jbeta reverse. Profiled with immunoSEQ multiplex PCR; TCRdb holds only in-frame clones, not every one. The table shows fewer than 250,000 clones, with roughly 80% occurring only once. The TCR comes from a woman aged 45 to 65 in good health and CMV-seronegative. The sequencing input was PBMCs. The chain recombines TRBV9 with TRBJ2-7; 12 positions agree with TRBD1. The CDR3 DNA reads TGTGCCAGCAGCGTCACGGGACAGGGGGCCTCCGAGCAGTACTTC. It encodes CASSVTGQGASEQYF.